A single sample is the source of the 5 T cell receptor beta chains below, sequenced in a study of blood T cell repertoires in COVID-19 (dated by TCRdb to 2018 to 2020). The library was obtained by the immunoSEQ multiplex PCR assay. Not all clones reach the TCRdb copy of this immuneACCESS table, which keeps in-frame sequences only. Checked studies attribute under half of the gap to unresolved V genes and leave the rest unexplained. This sample has 330,000 or so clones in its table, and almost 90% of those were observed once. Clones ranked in the top ten supply over 1% of the sample. The sequencing sample was made of PBMCs or T cells enriched from blood (not recorded which). The receptors stem from a woman aged 25-40 years who had been exposed to COVID-19.

This clone is a singleton in its sample. The chain joins TRBV5-1 to TRBJ2-2, with D perhaps matching TRBD2 (5 bases). The CDR3 extends over 16 amino acids. The V end was cut by 0 bases, the J end by 3 bases, with 12 bases between. Germline assignment: CDR1 SGHRS and CDR2 YFSETQ. The CDR3 region is CASSLGSLRDTGELFF. The CDR3 DNA reads TGCGCCAGCAGCTTGGGAAGTCTGAGGGACACCGGGGAGCTGTTTTTT.

This rearrangement joins TRBV2 to TRBJ1-2, with TRBD1 matching over 10 bases. V shed 4 bases and J 2 bases; nucleotides not matched to a gene: 10. CDR1 and CDR2 from the germline V gene are SNHLY and FYNNEI. CDR3 length: 17 residues. CDR3 nucleotide sequence: TGTGCCAGCAGTGCCGGGACAGGGGTTCCGGCAAACTATGGCTACACCTTC. This codes for CASSAGTGVPANYGYTF.

The chain joins TRBV4-2 to TRBJ2-2; no reliable D call. The CDR3 is 17 residues long. CDR1 is LGHNA, CDR2 YNFKEQ, per germline. Trimming took 0 bases from V and 6 from J, leaving 17 bases between them. CDR3 sequence reads: CASSQDANFARAGELFF. Here the CDR3 DNA reads TGTGCCAGCAGCCAAGATGCCAACTTCGCGCGCGCCGGGGAGCTGTTTTTT.

The rearrangement uses TRBV6-5 and TRBJ1-6, with D tentatively TRBD1 (6 bases). The CDR3 runs 14 residues. The V end lost 2 bases, the J end lost 8 bases, and 10 bases lay between the germline ends. CDR1 MNHEY and CDR2 SVGAGI come from the germline V gene. In DNA form, the CDR3 reads TGTGCCAGCAGTTACCGGGGGGCGGATTCACCCCTCCACTTT. Its translation is CASSYRGADSPLHF.

The gene calls are TRBV28 and TRBJ2-5, with D tentatively TRBD1 (6 bases). There are 15 residues in the CDR3. Per the germline V gene, CDR1 is MDHEN and CDR2 is SYDVKM. Trimming took 3 bases from V and 1 from J, leaving 12 bases between them. CDR3 sequence: CASSLLGALQETQYF. Written as DNA, the CDR3 is TGTGCCAGCAGTTTGCTGGGGGCCCTCCAAGAGACCCAGTACTTC.